The 31 T cell receptor beta chains below come from one sample, sequenced in a study of vaccination effects on CD4 cells after COVID-19. CD4+ T cells specific for antigen were expanded with viral peptide pools by the ViraFEST assay before sequencing. CD4+ T cell isolation took place after 10 days of culture. All study participants received two doses of BNT162b2 or mRNA-1273 vaccine. These TCRs' antigens remain unknown. Some clones are missing from TCRdb's copy, which holds only in-frame ones; the method was immunoSEQ multiplex PCR. This repertoire shows tens of thousands of clones, 73% found once; its top ten account for roughly 10%. The sample in question was CD4+ T cells from PBMCs cultured with HCoV-NL63 spike peptides, obtained after COVID-19 vaccination. The source is a human donor who received a COVID-19 vaccine.

V is TRBV2 and J is TRBJ2-7; 8 bases are shared with TRBD1. The CDR3 length is 15 residues. V shed 1 base and J 6 bases; nucleotides not matched to a gene: 8. Germline V gene sequence: CDR1 SNHLY, CDR2 FYNNEI. CDR3 loop: CASSEVQGASGEQYF. The CDR3 nucleotides are TGTGCCAGCAGTGAAGTCCAGGGGGCTTCAGGCGAGCAGTACTTC.

The chain couples TRBV5-1 to TRBJ2-7; D possibly corresponds to TRBD2 (6 bases). Trimming cost V 0 bases and J 4 bases, with 14 bases left between them. The CDR3 consists of 15 residues. Germline-derived CDR1 and CDR2 are SGHRS and YFSETQ. The CDR3 reads CASSLGGTSGYEQYF. The CDR3 DNA reads as TGCGCCAGCAGCTTGGGCGGGACGTCTGGGTACGAGCAGTACTTC.

The rearrangement joins TRBV2 to TRBJ1-2; 11 bases agree with TRBD1. The CDR3 is 14 residues long. The V gene end was trimmed by 5 bases and the J gene end by 2 bases; junction bases not matched to a gene: 1. Germline V gene sequence: CDR1 SNHLY, CDR2 FYNNEI. The CDR3 region has the DNA TGTGCCAGCAGTTGGGACAGGGGGAACTATGGCTACACCTTC. Protein: CASSWDRGNYGYTF.

The chain recombines TRBV14 with TRBJ1-1; D not resolved. Trimming left V 3 bases short and J 2 bases short, with 7 bases between. Germline-derived CDR1 and CDR2 are SGHDN and FVKESK. The CDR3 consists of 13 residues. The CDR3, as DNA: TGTGCCAGCAGCCAGGAAGAAAACACTGAAGCTTTCTTT. Its translation: CASSQEENTEAFF.

Only one count was recorded for this clone. This chain joins TRBV20-1 and TRBJ1-5; D might be TRBD1 (5 bases). The CDR3 loop spans 14 amino acids. Trimming left V 3 bases short and J 2 bases short, with 11 bases between. The germline CDR1 and CDR2 sequences are DFQATT and SNEGSKA (reference sequence). The DNA of the CDR3 is TGCAGTGCTAGTAAGGGGCCCGGCAATCAGCCCCAGCATTTT. It codes for CSASKGPGNQPQHF.

Note on this clone: Germline and junction disagree at one end, which may indicate a read error. The rearrangement joins TRBV12-3 or TRBV12-4 to TRBJ2-5; maybe TRBD2 (5 bases). This CDR3 region has 11 residues. The CDR3 region has the DNA TGTGCCAGCAGTTTAAGGGAGACCCAGCACTTC. Amino acid sequence: CASSLRETQHF.

The chain recombines TRBV3-1 (or the pseudogene TRBV3-2) with TRBJ2-1, with D tentatively TRBD2 (6 bases). V lost 1 base and J lost 7, with 14 bases in between. Germline-derived CDR1 and CDR2 are LGHDT and YNNKEL (reference sequence). The CDR3 runs 15 residues. This chain's CDR3 is CASSQAGLANNEQFF. The CDR3 DNA reads as TGTGCCAGCAGCCAAGCTGGGCTAGCGAATAATGAGCAGTTCTTC.

This chain links TRBV25-1 with TRBJ2-2; 9 nucleotides agree with TRBD1. V trimming: 1 base; J trimming: 7 bases; junction bases outside the gene matches: 7. CDR1 and CDR2 from the germline V gene are MGHDK and SYGVNS. The CDR3 totals 16 residues. The CDR3 spells CASSESRTGVNGELFF. The CDR3 DNA reads as TGTGCCAGCAGTGAATCGAGGACAGGGGTTAACGGGGAGCTGTTTTTT.

The chain couples TRBV6-4 to TRBJ2-5, with 12 nucleotides matching TRBD2. Germline V gene data show CDR1 as MRHNA and CDR2 as SNTAGT. This CDR3 comprises 19 residues. After removal of 0 bases from V and 3 bases from J, the junction contained 11 bases not matched to a gene. The CDR3 DNA reads TGTGCCAGCAGTGACTCGTTGGCTAGCGGGGGGGCCTTGAAAGAGACCCAGTACTTC. Translated: CASSDSLASGGALKETQYF.

The chain carries TRBV27 and TRBJ2-3; D remains unclear. V was shortened by 1 base and J by 0 bases, with 11 bases between the two germline ends. Per the germline V gene, CDR1 is MNHEY and CDR2 is SMNVEV (reference sequence). This CDR3 spans 16 amino acids. The CDR3 region is CASSLYAGESTDTQYF. The CDR3 nucleotides are TGTGCCAGCAGTTTATATGCCGGAGAAAGCACAGATACGCAGTATTTT.

This sequence joins TRBV5-1 and TRBJ1-4; D is unclear. The CDR3 spans 13 residues. V dropped 3 bases and J dropped 5 bases, with 8 bases sitting between them. CDR1 SGHRS and CDR2 YFSETQ come from the germline V gene. The CDR3: CASSSDGNEKLFF. CDR3 coding DNA: TGCGCCAGCAGCTCGGACGGAAATGAAAAACTGTTTTTT.

The rearrangement uses TRBV19 and TRBJ2-1; D remains unclear. This CDR3 comprises 15 residues. Looked up from germline, CDR1 is LNHDA and CDR2 is SQIVND (reference sequence). Trimming removed 5 bases at V and 5 bases at J, with 16 bases between. The DNA of the CDR3 is TGTGCCAGTAGTGAGAACGACCTACCCAACAATGAGCAGTTCTTC. This gives the protein CASSENDLPNNEQFF.

This clone was recorded a few times. The rearrangement uses TRBV27 and TRBJ1-1; tentatively, D is TRBD1 (6 bases). Trimming left V 5 bases short and J 0 bases short, with 19 bases between. Germline V gives CDR1 MNHEY, CDR2 SMNVEV (reference sequence). The CDR3 length is 17 residues. This chain's CDR3 is CASSRAPPGHLNTEAFF. The CDR3, as DNA: TGTGCCAGCAGTCGAGCCCCCCCGGGACACCTGAACACTGAAGCTTTCTTT.

The chain uses TRBV2 and TRBJ1-2; no clear D. The length of the CDR3 is 14 residues. The germline V gene encodes CDR1 SNHLY and CDR2 FYNNEI. Trimming pared 2 bases from V and 5 bases from J, leaving 12 bases between. In DNA, the CDR3 is TGTGCCAGCAGTGAATCGGGGAGCCCATATGGCTACACCTTC. Its translation is CASSESGSPYGYTF.

There are a few counts of this clone. The rearrangement links TRBV2 to TRBJ2-1; the D is unclear. Germline CDR1 reads SNHLY; CDR2 reads FYNNEI. CDR3 length equals 14 residues. V was pared by 3 bases and J by 2 bases, with 8 bases between. The CDR3 DNA follows: TGTGCCAGCAGTGATTGGGGTACCTACAATGAGCAGTTCTTC. Amino acid sequence: CASSDWGTYNEQFF.

V and J are TRBV27 and TRBJ1-2; D might be TRBD1 (5 bases). The V end lost 1 base, the J end lost 1 base, and 10 bases lay between the germline ends. The germline gives CDR1 MNHEY, CDR2 SMNVEV (reference sequence). The CDR3 loop spans 15 amino acids. CDR3 amino acids: CASSLFKQGNYGYTF. The CDR3 bases are TGTGCCAGCAGTTTATTCAAGCAGGGTAACTATGGCTACACCTTC.

This rearrangement joins TRBV6-1 to TRBJ1-3; no firm D call. CDR1 MNHNS and CDR2 SASEGT come from the germline V gene. The CDR3 loop spans 17 amino acids. With 2 bases removed from V and 0 bases from J, the gap between germline ends came to 14 bases. The CDR3 reads CASSERWAGTSGNTIYF. As DNA, the CDR3 is TGTGCCAGCAGTGAACGGTGGGCAGGTACCTCTGGAAACACCATATATTTT.

The CDR3 nucleotides are TGTGCCTGGAACAGGGGGCTTAATTACGAGCAGTACTTC. Translated, it gives CAWNRGLNYEQYF. The V call is TRBV30, the J call TRBJ2-7, with 9 bases aligning to TRBD1. V lost 4 bases to trimming and J lost 4 bases; unmatched junction nucleotides: 5. CDR1 and CDR2 (germline): GTSNPN, SVGIG (reference sequence). The CDR3 length is 13 residues.

A few counts support this clone. The CDR3 DNA reads TGTGCCAGCAGCTTAATTTGGGGAGCGGGAAACATTCAGTACTTC. Translated, it gives CASSLIWGAGNIQYF. J is TRBJ2-4 and V is TRBV11-2; the D gene is possibly TRBD2 (6 bases). The V gene's germline CDR1 is SGHAT and CDR2 FQNNGV. The germline V and J ends were trimmed by 2 bases and 6 bases, with 14 bases remaining between them. The CDR3 consists of 15 residues.

This clone was counted a single time. The V and J genes are TRBV7-2 and TRBJ2-1, with D possibly TRBD2 on 5 matching bases. V gave up 5 bases and J gave up 12 bases, with 14 bases separating them. Germline V lookup: CDR1 SGHTA, CDR2 FQGNSA. The CDR3 is made up of 12 amino acids. CDR3 DNA sequence: TGTGCCAGCAGCCCGGGGATTACGGGGCAGTTCTTC. This translates into CASSPGITGQFF. The full variable domain, with the rest looked up from reference TRBV7-2 and TRBJ2-1, is GAGVSQSPSNKVTEKGKDVELRCDPISGHTALYWYRQSLGQGLEFLIYFQGNSAPDKSGLPSDRFSAERTGGSVSTLTIQRTQQEDSAVYLCASSPGITGQFFGPGTRLTVL.

CDR3 nucleotides: TGCGCCAGCAGCTTCGCCGACAGTCTAAACACCGGGGAGCTGTTTTTT. Amino acid sequence: CASSFADSLNTGELFF. The gene calls are TRBV5-1 and TRBJ2-2; perhaps TRBD1 as D (5 bases). The CDR3 has 16 residues. Germline loops: CDR1 SGHRS, CDR2 YFSETQ. Trimming took 2 bases from V and 2 from J, leaving 13 bases between them.

The CDR3 nucleotides read TGTGCCAGACGGCGTCGGGGGGACTACGAGCAGTACTTC. This gives the protein CARRRRGDYEQYF. The chain recombines TRBV19 with TRBJ2-7, with 7 bases fitting TRBD2. In germline, CDR1 is LNHDA, CDR2 SQIVND (reference sequence). The CDR3 runs to 13 residues. Trimming at V came to 9 bases and at J to 3 bases, leaving 8 bases not matched to a gene.

The chain combines TRBV5-1 with TRBJ1-1; no clear D. The CDR3 contains 13 residues. From germline, CDR1 is SGHRS and CDR2 YFSETQ. Trimming took off 2 bases at V and 7 bases at J, with 12 bases between the two ends. For the CDR3, the DNA is TGCGCCAGCAGCTTCGGGGTTATTGGTGAAGCTTTCTTT. It translates to CASSFGVIGEAFF.

This clone was observed a single time. The chain combines TRBV7-9 with TRBJ1-3; no clear D. Trimming pared 1 base from V and 0 bases from J, leaving 13 bases between. This CDR3 comprises 17 residues. Looked up from germline, CDR1 is SEHNR and CDR2 is FQNEAQ (reference sequence). The CDR3 is CASSLGVGYTSGNTIYF. For the CDR3, the DNA is TGTGCCAGCAGCTTAGGCGTTGGGTATACCTCTGGAAACACCATATATTTT.

A few counts support this clone. This chain joins TRBV4-1 and TRBJ1-2; no reliable D call. The CDR3 is 13 residues long. Germline CDR1 and CDR2: MGHRA and YSYEKL. The V gene lost 3 bases and the J gene lost 7 bases, with 12 bases spanning the gap. The CDR3 region has the DNA TGCGCCAGCAGCCAGTCGGGGTCAGCTGGCTACACCTTC. This gives the protein CASSQSGSAGYTF.

The genes are TRBV6-5 and TRBJ1-6, with D maybe TRBD1 (6 bases). V shed 8 bases and J shed 6 bases, with 11 bases lying between them. This CDR3 contains 13 residues. Germline loops: CDR1 MNHEY, CDR2 SVGAGI. The CDR3 DNA is TGTGCCAGCTACAGGGATGGTAATTCACCCCTCCACTTT. This sequence encodes CASYRDGNSPLHF.

The chain has TRBV27 and TRBJ2-7; D gene uncertain. CDR1 MNHEY and CDR2 SMNVEV come from the germline V gene (reference sequence). The CDR3 runs 13 residues. Between the trimmed V and J ends, which lost 1 base and 3 bases, there was a span of 7 bases. The CDR3 protein is CASSLWINYEQYF. The CDR3 DNA reads as TGTGCCAGCAGTTTATGGATTAACTACGAGCAGTACTTC.

The genes are TRBV2 and TRBJ2-1, with D possibly matching TRBD2 (6 bases). CDR1 SNHLY and CDR2 FYNNEI come from the germline V gene. Trimming stripped 8 bases from V and 1 base from J, with 18 bases between. The CDR3 contains 16 residues. The CDR3 sequence is CASQDGSGGSYNEQFF. The CDR3 DNA is TGTGCCAGCCAGGACGGGAGTGGTGGATCCTACAATGAGCAGTTCTTC.

The chain links TRBV3-1 (or the pseudogene TRBV3-2) to TRBJ1-1; no firm D call. Germline V gene data show CDR1 as LGHDT and CDR2 as YNNKEL (reference sequence). The CDR3 totals 13 residues. The V gene lost 3 bases and the J gene lost 3 bases, with 8 bases spanning the gap. The CDR3 here is CASSQLLDTEAFF. The CDR3 DNA follows: TGTGCCAGCAGCCAGCTTTTGGACACTGAAGCTTTCTTT.

The gene calls are TRBV6-5 and TRBJ2-7, with 8 bases aligning to TRBD1. J gave up 3 bases and V 0 bases, and 4 bases lay outside the gene matches. The CDR3 is 15 amino acids. Germline V gene lookup returns CDR1 MNHEY and CDR2 SVGAGI. Written as DNA, the CDR3 is TGTGCCAGCAGTTACTCCACAGGGGGAAGCTACGAGCAGTACTTC. It yields the protein CASSYSTGGSYEQYF.

The rearrangement joins TRBV5-6 to TRBJ1-3; D gene ambiguous. CDR3 size: 14 residues. Germline V gives CDR1 SGHDT, CDR2 YYEEEE. Trimming pared 3 bases from V and 2 bases from J, leaving 9 bases between. CDR3 sequence reads: CASSSRTAGNTIYF. In DNA, the CDR3 is TGTGCCAGCAGCTCCCGCACAGCTGGAAACACCATATATTTT. Looking up the rest from reference TRBV5-6 and TRBJ1-3 gives the full variable domain: DAGVTQSPTHLIKTRGQQVTLRCSPKSGHDTVSWYQQALGQGPQFIFQYYEEEERQRGNFPDRFSGHQFPNYSSELNVNALLLGDSALYLCASSSRTAGNTIYFGEGSWLTVV.